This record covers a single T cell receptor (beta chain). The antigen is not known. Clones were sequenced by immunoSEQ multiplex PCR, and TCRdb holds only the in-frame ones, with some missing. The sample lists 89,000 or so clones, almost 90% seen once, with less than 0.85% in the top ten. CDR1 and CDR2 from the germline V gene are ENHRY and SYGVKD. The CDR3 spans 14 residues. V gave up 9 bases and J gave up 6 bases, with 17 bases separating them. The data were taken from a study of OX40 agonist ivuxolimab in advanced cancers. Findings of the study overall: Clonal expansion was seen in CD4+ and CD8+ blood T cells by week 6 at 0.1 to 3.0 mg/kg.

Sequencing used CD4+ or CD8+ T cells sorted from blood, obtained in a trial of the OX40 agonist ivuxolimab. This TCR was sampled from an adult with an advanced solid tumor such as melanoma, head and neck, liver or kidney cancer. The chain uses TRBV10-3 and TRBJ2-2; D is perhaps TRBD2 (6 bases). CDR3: CAITAQSGPGELFF. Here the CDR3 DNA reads TGTGCCATTACCGCTCAAAGCGGGCCCGGGGAGCTGTTTTTT.